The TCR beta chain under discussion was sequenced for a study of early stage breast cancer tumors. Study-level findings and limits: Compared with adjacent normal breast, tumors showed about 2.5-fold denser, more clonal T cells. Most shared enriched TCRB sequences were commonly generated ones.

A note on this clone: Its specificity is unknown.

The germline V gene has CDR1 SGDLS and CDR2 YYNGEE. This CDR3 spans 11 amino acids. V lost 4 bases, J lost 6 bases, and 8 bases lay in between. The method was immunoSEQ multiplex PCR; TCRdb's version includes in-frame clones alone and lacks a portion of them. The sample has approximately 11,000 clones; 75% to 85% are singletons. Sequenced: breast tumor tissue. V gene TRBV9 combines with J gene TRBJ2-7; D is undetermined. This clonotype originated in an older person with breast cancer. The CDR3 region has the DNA TGTGCCAGCAGCCAAAATTTCGAGCAGTACTTC. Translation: CASSQNFEQYF.